This T cell receptor beta chain was captured by sequencing in a study of breast tumors, draining lymph nodes, adjacent tissues (dated by TCRdb to 2016 to 2018). At the level of the whole study: Breast cancer patients provided tumor, adjacent nontumor tissue and axillary lymph nodes, and the study compared the TCR beta repertoires across these three sources. In human breast cancer, the study set out to evaluate how tumor, surrounding tissue and draining lymph node repertoires relate to one another and whether T cells may move between these sites.

V is cut by 0 bases and J by 8 bases, and the space between the germline ends is 8 bases. Including the terminal cysteine and phenylalanine, the CDR3 comprises 12 residues. The read is trimmed to its CDR3 DNA, 36 bases read in frame from base 1. CDR1 and CDR2, per the germline V gene, are SGDLS and YYNGEE. Points the paper makes about the study in general: The data were judged consistent with most tumor T cells deriving from the lymph node and then expanding within tumor tissue. The conclusion that tumor T cells originate in lymph nodes was framed as consistent with a hypothesis rather than directly demonstrated. Tumor and nontumor tissue repertoires were significantly more similar in luminal-like than in basal-like breast cancer. Tumor T-cell repertoires showed less diversity than lymph node repertoires and more diversity than nontumor tissue repertoires, and tumor T-cell repertoires showed preferential V and J gene usage.

Sequencing was performed on an Illumina HiSeq 2000. Multiplex PCR amplification was used to build the TCR beta chain libraries. High-throughput sequencing was used to analyze the amplified TCR beta chain products. TCRdb applied fastp at Q25 and MiXCR to the public reads, then kept only in-frame beta chains. Records with the same CDR3 protein are collapsed into one entry carrying the most frequent genes and DNA. A total of 55,000 to 75,000 distinct CDR3 sequences appear in this sample, approximately 40% of them only once. The ten largest make up almost 8.5% of the sample. There are a few counts of this clonotype. Its recognized antigen is unknown. Per-nucleotide qualities are absent, and no much larger clonotype sits a single base away.

The chain couples TRBV9 to TRBJ1-2, with the D gene too uncertain to name. This receptor was taken from a female donor with breast cancer. Some clones in this sample may be carry-over from other donors' samples. The sequenced material came from breast tumor tissue. The base sequence is TGTGCCAGCAGCGTAGGGTCCGGGGGCTACACCTTC. Its protein reads: CASSVGSGGYTF.